This T cell receptor (beta chain) was documented in a study of T cells after yellow fever vaccination. This clonotype was seen more than once but under ten times. Template switching with 5'RACE generated the TCR cDNA and added a universal primer site and UMIs. One entry per CDR3 protein, called by TCRdb with MiXCR from the 5' RACE reads. The sample records some 350,000 distinct CDR3 sequences, over 3.5% being singletons. The CDR3 length is 17 residues. The V end lost 2 bases, the J end lost 1 base, and 15 bases lay between the germline ends. Germline values: CDR1 SGHKS, CDR2 YYEKEE (reference sequence).

The chain is built from TRBV5-5 and TRBJ2-2; a possible D gene is TRBD2 (5 bases). The sequenced sample was PBMCs, obtained 5 days after the yellow fever booster vaccination. The clonotype originates from a man aged 18 to 29 who received the YFV17D yellow fever vaccine. CDR3 nucleotide sequence: TGTGCCAGCAGCTTTTGGACTGCGGCAGGGAACACCGGGGAGCTGTTTTTT. Translation gives CASSFWTAAGNTGELFF.